Listed here are 30 T cell receptor beta chains from one sample, sequenced in a study of blood T cell repertoires in COVID-19. Data came from immunoSEQ multiplex PCR; TCRdb stores just in-frame clones and leaves some out. The table has 150,000 to 200,000 clones, roughly 93% seen once. The source material was peripheral blood. Receptors were obtained from a woman aged 55 to 70 with COVID-19, enrolled during active disease.

The rearrangement links TRBV7-2 to TRBJ1-3; D call uncertain. Germline V lookup: CDR1 SGHTA, CDR2 FQGNSA. This CDR3 contains 14 residues. Trimming took off 4 bases at V and 2 bases at J, with 9 bases between the two ends. Written as DNA, the CDR3 is TGTGCCAGCAGCTCTAGAGCCGCTGGAAACACCATATATTTT. Protein: CASSSRAAGNTIYF. The full variable domain, in which reference TRBV7-2 and TRBJ1-3 provide the parts outside the CDR3, is GAGVSQSPSNKVTEKGKDVELRCDPISGHTALYWYRQSLGQGLEFLIYFQGNSAPDKSGLPSDRFSAERTGGSVSTLTIQRTQQEDSAVYLCASSSRAAGNTIYFGEGSWLTVV.

The chain combines TRBV4-2 with TRBJ1-1; 9 bases map to TRBD1. Trimming removed 4 bases from V and 0 bases from J; junction bases left unmatched: 9. Per the germline V gene, CDR1 is LGHNA and CDR2 is YNFKEQ. The CDR3 contains 17 residues. The CDR3 loop is CASSLYPQGALNTEAFF. The CDR3 bases are TGTGCCAGCAGCCTATACCCACAGGGGGCCCTGAACACTGAAGCTTTCTTT.

The rearrangement links TRBV27 to TRBJ1-2; the D is unclear. V gave up 7 bases and J gave up 2 bases, with 11 bases separating them. The CDR3 is 13 residues long. The germline V gene has CDR1 MNHEY and CDR2 SMNVEV (reference sequence). The CDR3 bases are TGTGCCAGCAAGGTAGACGGGAACTATGGCTACACCTTC. Residues: CASKVDGNYGYTF.

The V and J genes are TRBV21-1 and TRBJ1-5. TRBV21-1 is a listed pseudogene. This CDR3 is built from 15 residues. The CDR3 loop reads CASSLPPTGNQPQHF. The CDR3 nucleotides are TGTGCCAGCAGCCTCCCCCCCACGGGCAATCAGCCCCAGCATTTT.

The chain is built from TRBV5-1 and TRBJ2-7, with 8 bases lining up with TRBD2. The CDR3 length is 13 residues. J was trimmed by 2 bases and V by 4 bases; bases with no gene match: 2. Per the germline V gene, CDR1 is SGHRS and CDR2 is YFSETQ. CDR3 sequence: CASSPGGAYEQYF. For the CDR3, the DNA is TGCGCCAGCAGCCCGGGGGGGGCCTACGAGCAGTACTTC.

V and J are TRBV11-2 and TRBJ2-1, with TRBD2 matching over 10 bases. The CDR3 is 16 residues long. Looked up from germline, CDR1 is SGHAT and CDR2 is FQNNGV. The V gene end was trimmed by 6 bases and the J gene end by 7 bases; junction bases not matched to a gene: 12. Here the CDR3 DNA reads TGTGCCAGCAGTATAATGAGGCTAGCGGGGGCGAATGAGCAGTTCTTC. Encoded protein: CASSIMRLAGANEQFF.

V and J are TRBV2 and TRBJ2-7; D may be TRBD1 (5 bases). CDR3 length: 18 amino acids. Germline-derived CDR1 and CDR2 are SNHLY and FYNNEI. Trimming removed 5 bases from V and 6 bases from J, with 29 bases in between. The CDR3 sequence: CASSSAGRTGRALGEQYF. CDR3 DNA sequence: TGTGCCAGCAGTAGTGCAGGCCGGACGGGCAGGGCTTTGGGCGAGCAGTACTTC.

This chain uses TRBV6-2 or TRBV6-3 with TRBJ1-3, with D tentatively TRBD1 (6 bases). Trimming left V 6 bases short and J 0 bases short, with 18 bases between. Germline lookup yields CDR1 MNHEY and CDR2 SVGEGT. The CDR3 length is 17 residues. The CDR3 is CASSPFWGTPSGNTIYF. The CDR3 bases are TGTGCCAGCAGCCCTTTTTGGGGGACACCCTCTGGAAACACCATATATTTT.

This chain uses TRBV9 with TRBJ2-3; 11 bases are a match to TRBD2. The CDR3 is made up of 17 amino acids. V lost 0 bases and J lost 2; bases outside the gene matches: 5. Germline V CDR1 and CDR2: SGDLS, YYNGEE. The CDR3 here is CASSVGKTSGVTDTQYF. The DNA for the CDR3 is TGTGCCAGCAGCGTAGGGAAGACTAGCGGGGTCACAGATACGCAGTATTTT.

CDR3 coding DNA: TGTGCCAGCGGGACAGGGCCCAACTCTGGAAACACCATATATTTT. This translates into CASGTGPNSGNTIYF. The rearrangement joins TRBV19 to TRBJ1-3, with TRBD1 identical over 9 bases. V shed 9 bases, J shed 0 bases, and the junction held 6 bases outside the gene matches. CDR3 length: 15 amino acids. Germline values: CDR1 LNHDA, CDR2 SQIVND (reference sequence).

The rearrangement links TRBV9 to TRBJ2-1, with 7 positions matching TRBD1. The CDR3 sequence is 13 residues long. The V and J ends lost 3 bases and 16 bases, in that order; junction bases with no gene match: 13. Germline V gene sequence: CDR1 SGDLS, CDR2 YYNGEE. The CDR3 reads CASSADHRGRSFF. The CDR3 nucleotides read TGTGCCAGCAGCGCCGACCACAGGGGCCGGTCTTTCTTC.

V gene TRBV18 combines with J gene TRBJ1-4; unclear D gene. This CDR3 is 12 amino acids long. In germline, CDR1 is KGHSH, CDR2 LQKENI. V was cut by 2 bases and J by 13 bases, with 11 bases left in between. The CDR3 protein is CASSPEASRLFF. The CDR3 DNA is TGTGCCAGCTCACCAGAAGCGAGTAGACTGTTTTTT.

This chain uses TRBV6-5 with TRBJ1-2; 9 bases map to TRBD1. The V segment lost 6 bases and the J segment 4 bases; nucleotides outside the gene matches: 3. The CDR3 is 13 amino acids. The germline V gene encodes CDR1 MNHEY and CDR2 SVGAGI. The CDR3 here is CASSWDRAYGYTF. The CDR3, as DNA: TGTGCCAGCAGCTGGGACAGGGCCTATGGCTACACCTTC.

This clone turned up a few times. The chain combines TRBV19 with TRBJ1-1; D is unclear. CDR3 size: 13 residues. Germline-derived CDR1 and CDR2 are LNHDA and SQIVND (reference sequence). The V and J ends lost 8 bases and 4 bases respectively, with 14 bases between them. CDR3 sequence reads: CASQVVDGTEAFF. DNA for the CDR3: TGTGCCAGTCAGGTAGTTGATGGCACTGAAGCTTTCTTT.

In DNA, the CDR3 is TGTGCCAGCAGCCCCTGGACAGGGGGAAACACCATATATTTT. Translation: CASSPWTGGNTIYF. V usage is TRBV11-2 and J usage is TRBJ1-3, with 8 bases matching TRBD1. Germline V lookup: CDR1 SGHAT, CDR2 FQNNGV. V lost 5 bases, J lost 4 bases, and 4 bases stayed unmatched. The CDR3 consists of 14 residues.

This chain links TRBV5-6 with TRBJ2-3; 7 bases are shared with TRBD1. V lost 7 bases and J lost 5; bases outside the gene matches: 13. The germline V gene encodes CDR1 SGHDT and CDR2 YYEEEE. The CDR3 runs to 15 residues. Written as DNA, the CDR3 is TGTGCCAGCCGCTGGATTGGACAGGACGTAGATACGCAGTATTTT. As protein: CASRWIGQDVDTQYF.

The CDR3 nucleotides read TGTGCCAGCGGGACTAGCGGGGTGGAGGAGCAGTTCTTC. Translating it yields CASGTSGVEEQFF. This sequence joins TRBV3-1 (or the pseudogene TRBV3-2) and TRBJ2-1, with TRBD2 identical over 13 bases. Trimming at V came to 8 bases and at J to 10 bases, leaving 5 bases not matched to a gene. Germline V gene sequence: CDR1 LGHDT, CDR2 YNNKEL (reference sequence). The length of the CDR3 is 13 residues.

This clone was recorded once. V is TRBV2 and J is TRBJ2-5; 8 bases agree with TRBD1. V was clipped by 8 bases and J by 5 bases; unmatched bases: 7. Germline CDR1 reads SNHLY; CDR2 reads FYNNEI. The CDR3 consists of 13 residues. The CDR3 region has the DNA TGTGCCAGCTCTGGACAGGGAGGCGAGACCCAGTACTTC. It translates to CASSGQGGETQYF.

This rearrangement joins TRBV5-8 to TRBJ1-5; 7 nucleotides match TRBD1. Germline lookup yields CDR1 SGHTS and CDR2 YDEGEE. The CDR3 runs to 17 residues. The V gene end was trimmed by 7 bases and the J gene end by 6 bases; junction bases not matched to a gene: 19. The CDR3 nucleotides are TGTGCCAGCTCACGAGGGGCACAGGGGCGCCGGGGTCAGCCCCAGCATTTT. This encodes CASSRGAQGRRGQPQHF.

The chain recombines TRBV2 with TRBJ2-3; a possible D gene is TRBD1 (5 bases). Germline V lookup: CDR1 SNHLY, CDR2 FYNNEI. Trimming took off 6 bases at V and 4 bases at J, with 8 bases between the two ends. The CDR3 loop spans 12 amino acids. DNA for the CDR3: TGTGCCAGCAGAGGGGCGTCAGATACGCAGTATTTT. The encoded protein is CASRGASDTQYF.

This clone appeared once. This chain joins TRBV5-1 and TRBJ2-7, with TRBD2 matching over 11 bases. The CDR3 totals 14 residues. V lost 3 bases, J lost 1 base, and 0 bases stayed unmatched. CDR1 and CDR2 (germline): SGHRS, YFSETQ. CDR3 protein: CASSWTSGSYEQYF. The DNA of the CDR3 is TGCGCCAGCAGCTGGACTAGCGGGTCCTACGAGCAGTACTTC.

This clone appeared a single time. The genes are TRBV4-2 and TRBJ1-1; D is uncertain. The CDR3 spans 16 residues. CDR1 is LGHNA and CDR2 is YNFKEQ in the germline V gene. The V end was cut by 1 base, the J end by 4 bases, with 16 bases between. CDR3 nucleotide sequence: TGTGCCAGCAGCCAAGGTGGCCGGGGAAGGGTCACTGAAGCTTTCTTT. It specifies CASSQGGRGRVTEAFF.

The chain links TRBV2 to TRBJ2-7; D perhaps matches TRBD1 (8 bases). V lost 3 bases to trimming and J lost 1 base, with 16 bases between them. Germline CDR1 reads SNHLY; CDR2 reads FYNNEI. This CDR3 is built from 16 residues. The CDR3 DNA is TGTGCCAGCAGTGACGGGAGGACAGGGCCGTCCTACGAGCAGTACTTC. This encodes CASSDGRTGPSYEQYF.

This chain connects TRBV4-3 to TRBJ1-2; no clear D. V lost 2 bases, J lost 2 bases, and 9 bases lay in between. In germline, CDR1 is LGHNA, CDR2 YSLEER. The CDR3 extends over 14 amino acids. The CDR3 nucleotides are TGCGCCAGCAGCCAACTGGGAGCGAACTATGGCTACACCTTC. Translated: CASSQLGANYGYTF.

The chain has TRBV2 and TRBJ2-7; 9 nucleotides match TRBD1. Germline V CDR1 and CDR2: SNHLY, FYNNEI. The CDR3 is made up of 16 amino acids. The J segment lost 6 bases and the V segment lost 0 bases, leaving 9 bases of the junction unmatched. The DNA of the CDR3 is TGTGCCAGCAGTGAAGCGCAGGGGCAGACAGGGGGCGAGCAGTACTTC. Encoded protein: CASSEAQGQTGGEQYF.

J is TRBJ2-7 and V is TRBV10-3, with TRBD1 identical over 9 bases. This CDR3 has 13 residues. The germline V gene has CDR1 ENHRY and CDR2 SYGVKD. Trimming took 5 bases from V and 4 from J; bases not matched to a gene: 3. The DNA for the CDR3 is TGTGCCATCAGTCGGACAGGGGATTACGAGCAGTACTTC. Its protein product is CAISRTGDYEQYF.

This clone came up once. The J gene is TRBJ2-3, the V gene TRBV20-1, with D perhaps matching TRBD2 (7 bases). Between the trimmed V and J ends, which lost 3 bases and 1 base, there was a span of 14 bases. CDR1 DFQATT and CDR2 SNEGSKA come from the germline V gene (reference sequence). The CDR3 loop spans 15 amino acids. The CDR3 DNA reads TGCAGTGCTAGTACCGCGGGGGCCCGCACAGATACGCAGTATTTT. Translating gives CSASTAGARTDTQYF.

This chain joins TRBV6-4 and TRBJ2-2, with 8 bases identical to TRBD1. V was pared by 4 bases and J by 1 base, with 2 bases of the junction left unmatched. The CDR3 has 15 amino acids. Per germline, CDR1 MRHNA and CDR2 SNTAGT. The CDR3 reads CASSAGTGNTGELFF. As DNA, the CDR3 is TGTGCCAGCAGTGCCGGGACAGGGAACACCGGGGAGCTGTTTTTT.

This sequence joins TRBV6-5 and TRBJ1-1; TRBD1 matches at 10 bases. V gave up 6 bases and J gave up 11 bases; unmatched junction bases: 15. This CDR3 region has 15 residues. Per the germline V gene, CDR1 is MNHEY and CDR2 is SVGAGI. CDR3 sequence: CASSLETGGAYMAFF. CDR3 DNA: TGTGCCAGCAGCTTAGAGACAGGGGGCGCGTATATGGCTTTCTTT.

The chain couples TRBV5-1 to TRBJ2-3; D may be TRBD2 (5 bases). The CDR3 has 14 amino acids. The germline V gene encodes CDR1 SGHRS and CDR2 YFSETQ. The germline V and J ends were trimmed by 0 bases and 6 bases, with 11 bases remaining between them. Written as DNA, the CDR3 is TGCGCCAGCAGCTTGGAATCCCCGGGGGATACGCAGTATTTT. Protein product: CASSLESPGDTQYF.